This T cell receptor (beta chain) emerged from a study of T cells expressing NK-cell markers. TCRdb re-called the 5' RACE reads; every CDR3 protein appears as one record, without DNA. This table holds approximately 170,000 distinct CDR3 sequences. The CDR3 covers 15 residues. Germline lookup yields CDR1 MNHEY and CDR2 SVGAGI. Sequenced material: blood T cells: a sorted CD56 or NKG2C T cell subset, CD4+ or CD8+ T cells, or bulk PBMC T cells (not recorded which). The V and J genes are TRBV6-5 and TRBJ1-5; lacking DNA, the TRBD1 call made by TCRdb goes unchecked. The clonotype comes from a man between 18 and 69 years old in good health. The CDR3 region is CASSNRDGSNQPQHF.